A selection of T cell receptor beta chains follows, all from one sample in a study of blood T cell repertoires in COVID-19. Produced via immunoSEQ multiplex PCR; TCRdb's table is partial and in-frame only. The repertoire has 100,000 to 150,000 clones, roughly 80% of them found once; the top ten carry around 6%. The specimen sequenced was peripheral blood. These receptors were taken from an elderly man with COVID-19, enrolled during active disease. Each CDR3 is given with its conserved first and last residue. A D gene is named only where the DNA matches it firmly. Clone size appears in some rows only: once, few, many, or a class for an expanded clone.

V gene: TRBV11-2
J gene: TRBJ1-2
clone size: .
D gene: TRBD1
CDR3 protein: CASSRTGTANYGYTF
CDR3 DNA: TGTGCCAGCAGCCGAACCGGGACAGCTAACTATGGCTACACCTTC

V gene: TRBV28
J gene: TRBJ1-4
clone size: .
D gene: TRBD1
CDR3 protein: CASSLVNRGLSKLFF
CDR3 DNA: TGTGCCAGCAGTTTAGTAAACAGGGGATTGTCAAAACTGTTTTTT

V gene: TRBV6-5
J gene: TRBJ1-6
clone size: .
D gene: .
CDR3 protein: CASSLSGTIGSPLHF
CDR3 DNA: TGTGCCAGCTCCCTATCGGGGACAATCGGTTCACCCCTCCACTTT

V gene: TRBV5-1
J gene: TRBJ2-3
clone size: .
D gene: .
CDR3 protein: CASSTPGTWGDTQYF
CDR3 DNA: TGCGCCAGCAGCACGCCGGGGACTTGGGGAGATACGCAGTATTTT

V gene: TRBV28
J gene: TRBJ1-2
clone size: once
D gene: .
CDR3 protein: CASSIQGFYGYTF
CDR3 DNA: TGTGCCAGCAGTATTCAGGGTTTCTATGGCTACACCTTC

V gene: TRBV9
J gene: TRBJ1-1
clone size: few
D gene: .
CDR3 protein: CASSVAGSTEAFF
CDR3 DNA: TGTGCCAGCAGCGTAGCAGGGTCCACTGAAGCTTTCTTT

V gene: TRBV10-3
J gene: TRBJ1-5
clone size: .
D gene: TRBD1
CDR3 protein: CAISETGGRNQPQHF
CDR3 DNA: TGTGCCATCAGTGAGACAGGGGGAAGGAATCAGCCCCAGCATTTT

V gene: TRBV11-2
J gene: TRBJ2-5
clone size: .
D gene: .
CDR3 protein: CASSRVGTPQETQYF
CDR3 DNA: TGTGCCAGCAGCCGCGTCGGGACACCGCAAGAGACCCAGTACTTC

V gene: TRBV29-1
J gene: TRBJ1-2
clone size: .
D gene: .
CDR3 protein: CSVGILERGYTF
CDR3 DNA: TGCAGCGTTGGGATCTTAGAGCGGGGCTACACCTTC

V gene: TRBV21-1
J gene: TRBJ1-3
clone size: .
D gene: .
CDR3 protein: CASSNKESSGNTIYF
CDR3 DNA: TGTGCCAGCAGCAATAAAGAGTCCTCTGGAAACACCATATATTTT

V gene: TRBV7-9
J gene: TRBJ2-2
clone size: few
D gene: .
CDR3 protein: CASSLNAGRRLNTGELFF
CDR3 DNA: TGTGCCAGCAGCTTAAATGCGGGTCGACGGTTAAACACCGGGGAGCTGTTTTTT

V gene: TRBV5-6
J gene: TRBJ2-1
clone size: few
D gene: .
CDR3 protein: CASSPGWSSYNEQFF
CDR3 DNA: TGTGCCAGCAGCCCCGGGTGGAGCTCCTACAATGAGCAGTTCTTC

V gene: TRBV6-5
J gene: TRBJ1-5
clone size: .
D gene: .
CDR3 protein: CASRQASNQPQHF
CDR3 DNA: TGTGCCAGCAGACAGGCTTCCAATCAGCCCCAGCATTTT

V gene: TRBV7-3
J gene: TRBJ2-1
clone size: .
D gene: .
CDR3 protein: CASSDLPLDRSFNEQFF
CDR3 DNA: TGTGCCAGCAGCGATCTCCCTTTGGACAGATCCTTCAATGAGCAGTTCTTC

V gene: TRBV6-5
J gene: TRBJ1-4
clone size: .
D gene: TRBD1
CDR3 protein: CASSYFTGTVNEKLFF
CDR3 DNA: TGTGCCAGCAGTTACTTCACCGGGACAGTCAATGAAAAACTGTTTTTT

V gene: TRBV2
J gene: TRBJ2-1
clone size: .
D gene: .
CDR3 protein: CASRAFPYNEQFF
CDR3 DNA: TGTGCCAGCAGGGCCTTTCCCTACAATGAGCAGTTCTTC

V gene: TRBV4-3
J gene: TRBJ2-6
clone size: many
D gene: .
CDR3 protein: CASSHQAAQSRSGANVLTF
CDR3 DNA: TGCGCCAGCAGCCATCAAGCCGCACAGAGCCGCTCTGGGGCCAACGTCCTGACTTTC

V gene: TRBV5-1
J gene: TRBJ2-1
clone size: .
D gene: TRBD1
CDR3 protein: CASSLTQGVSNEQFF
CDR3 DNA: TGCGCCAGCAGCTTGACACAGGGGGTTAGCAATGAGCAGTTCTTC

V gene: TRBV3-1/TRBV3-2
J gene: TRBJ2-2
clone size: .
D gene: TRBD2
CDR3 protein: CASSLRLAGYTGELFF
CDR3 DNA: TGTGCCAGCAGCCTGAGACTAGCGGGATACACCGGGGAGCTGTTTTTT

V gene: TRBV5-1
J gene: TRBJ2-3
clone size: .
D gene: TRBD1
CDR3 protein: CASSLGQGFSDTQYF
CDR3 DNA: TGCGCCAGCAGCTTGGGACAGGGATTTTCCGATACGCAGTATTTT

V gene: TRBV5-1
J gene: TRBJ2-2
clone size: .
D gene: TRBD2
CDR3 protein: CASSPLAGPFTGELFF
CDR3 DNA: TGCGCCAGCAGCCCCTTAGCGGGGCCATTCACCGGGGAGCTGTTTTTT

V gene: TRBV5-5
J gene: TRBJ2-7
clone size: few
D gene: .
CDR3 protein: CASSLLRTGSYEQYF
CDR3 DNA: TGTGCCAGCAGCCTGCTCCGGACGGGAAGCTACGAGCAGTACTTC

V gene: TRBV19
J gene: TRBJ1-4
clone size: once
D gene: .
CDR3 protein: CASSRPGKSDEKLFF
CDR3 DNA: TGTGCCAGTAGTAGGCCAGGGAAGTCTGATGAAAAACTGTTTTTT

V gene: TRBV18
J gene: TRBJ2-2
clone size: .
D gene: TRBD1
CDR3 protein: CASSPGRDRANTGELFF
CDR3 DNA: TGTGCCAGCTCACCAGGCCGGGACAGAGCGAACACCGGGGAGCTGTTTTTT

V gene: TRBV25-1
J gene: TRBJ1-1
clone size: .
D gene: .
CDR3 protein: CASSSGRTEAFF
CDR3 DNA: TGTGCCAGCAGTTCGGGGAGAACTGAAGCTTTCTTT

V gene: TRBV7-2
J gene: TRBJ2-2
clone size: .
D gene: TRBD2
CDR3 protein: CASSLLGLANTGELFF
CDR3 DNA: TGTGCCAGCAGCTTACTTGGACTAGCGAACACCGGGGAGCTGTTTTTT

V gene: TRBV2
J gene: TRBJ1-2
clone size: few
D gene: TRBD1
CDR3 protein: CASNWQGAFYTF
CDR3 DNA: TGTGCCAGCAATTGGCAGGGGGCATTCTACACCTTC

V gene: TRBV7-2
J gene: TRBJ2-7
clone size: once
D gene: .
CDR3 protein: CASSLGLASYREQYF
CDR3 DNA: TGTGCCAGCAGCTTAGGGCTAGCGAGTTACCGCGAGCAGTACTTC

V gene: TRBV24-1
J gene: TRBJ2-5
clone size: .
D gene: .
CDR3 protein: CATSEEGRRETQYF
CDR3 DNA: TGTGCCACCAGTGAAGAGGGTAGGAGGGAGACCCAGTACTTC

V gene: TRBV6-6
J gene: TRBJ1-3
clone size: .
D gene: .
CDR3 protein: CASSLPTGTGNTIYF
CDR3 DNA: TGTGCCAGCAGCCTCCCCACAGGGACTGGAAACACCATATATTTT

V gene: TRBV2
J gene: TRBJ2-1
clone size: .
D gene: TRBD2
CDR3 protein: CASREWREGPHEQFF
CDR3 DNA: TGTGCCAGCAGAGAGTGGCGGGAGGGCCCGCATGAGCAGTTCTTC

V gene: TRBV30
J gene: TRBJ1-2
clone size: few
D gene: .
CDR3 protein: CAWSVLGREVRGYTF
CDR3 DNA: TGTGCCTGGAGTGTACTCGGCAGGGAGGTGCGGGGCTACACCTTC

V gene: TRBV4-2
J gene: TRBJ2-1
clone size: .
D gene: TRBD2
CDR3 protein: CASSDGTSGANEQFF
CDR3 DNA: TGTGCCAGCAGCGACGGGACTAGCGGGGCAAATGAGCAGTTCTTC

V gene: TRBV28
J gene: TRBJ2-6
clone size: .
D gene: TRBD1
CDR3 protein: CASSKRRDRAGGANVLTF
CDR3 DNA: TGTGCCAGCTCCAAAAGGCGGGACAGGGCTGGTGGGGCCAACGTCCTGACTTTC

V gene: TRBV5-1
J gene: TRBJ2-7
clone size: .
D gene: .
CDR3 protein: CASRRGTGSFSGSSYEQYF
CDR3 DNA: TGCGCCAGCAGACGTGGGACAGGGTCTTTTAGCGGGAGCTCCTACGAGCAGTACTTC

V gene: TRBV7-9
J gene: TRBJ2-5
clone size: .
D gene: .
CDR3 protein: CASRRSGVKETQYF
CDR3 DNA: TGTGCCAGTCGCCGGTCGGGGGTGAAAGAGACCCAGTACTTC

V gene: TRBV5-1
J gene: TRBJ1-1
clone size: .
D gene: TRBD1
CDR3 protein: CATLGQEDTEAFF
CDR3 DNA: TGCGCCACCCTCGGACAGGAGGACACTGAAGCTTTCTTT

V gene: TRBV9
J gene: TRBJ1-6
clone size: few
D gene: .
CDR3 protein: CASSVGASYNSPLHF
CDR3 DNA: TGTGCCAGCAGCGTGGGGGCCTCCTATAATTCACCCCTCCACTTT

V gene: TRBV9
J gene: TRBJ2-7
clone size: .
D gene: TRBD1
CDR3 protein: CASSVGTGMIYEQYF
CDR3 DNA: TGTGCCAGCAGCGTAGGGACAGGGATGATCTACGAGCAGTACTTC

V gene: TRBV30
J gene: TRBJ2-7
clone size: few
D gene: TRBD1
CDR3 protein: CAWSPGTGSSYEQYF
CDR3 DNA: TGTGCCTGGAGCCCGGGGACAGGGAGCTCCTACGAGCAGTACTTC

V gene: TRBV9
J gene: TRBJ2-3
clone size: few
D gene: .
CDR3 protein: CASSVDEWEGGTDTQYF
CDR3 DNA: TGTGCCAGCAGCGTAGATGAGTGGGAAGGGGGCACAGATACGCAGTATTTT

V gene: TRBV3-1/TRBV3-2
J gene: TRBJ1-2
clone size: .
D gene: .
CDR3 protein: CASSHAGAGGYTF
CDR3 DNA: TGTGCCAGCAGCCACGCGGGGGCTGGCGGCTACACCTTC